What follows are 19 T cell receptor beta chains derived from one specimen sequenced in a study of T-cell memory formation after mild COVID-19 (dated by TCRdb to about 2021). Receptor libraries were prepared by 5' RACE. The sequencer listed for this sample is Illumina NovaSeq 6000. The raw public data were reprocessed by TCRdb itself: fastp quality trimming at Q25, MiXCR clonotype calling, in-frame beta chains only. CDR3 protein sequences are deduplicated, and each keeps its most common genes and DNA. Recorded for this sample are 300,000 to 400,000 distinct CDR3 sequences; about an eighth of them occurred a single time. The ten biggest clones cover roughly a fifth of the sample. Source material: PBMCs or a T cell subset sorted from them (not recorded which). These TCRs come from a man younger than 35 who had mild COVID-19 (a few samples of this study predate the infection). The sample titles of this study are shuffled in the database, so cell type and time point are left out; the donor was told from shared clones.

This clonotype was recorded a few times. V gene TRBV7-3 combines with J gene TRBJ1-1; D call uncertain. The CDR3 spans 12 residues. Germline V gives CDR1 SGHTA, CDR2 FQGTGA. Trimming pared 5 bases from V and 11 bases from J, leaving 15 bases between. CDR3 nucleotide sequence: TGTGCCAGCAGCCCGAATTTAATTGAGGCTTTCTTT. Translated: CASSPNLIEAFF. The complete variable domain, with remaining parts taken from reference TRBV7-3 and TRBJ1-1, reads GAGVSQTPSNKVTEKGKYVELRCDPISGHTALYWYRQSLGQGPEFLIYFQGTGAADDSGLPNDRFFAVRPEGSVSTLKIQRTERGDSAVYLCASSPNLIEAFFGQGTRLTVV.

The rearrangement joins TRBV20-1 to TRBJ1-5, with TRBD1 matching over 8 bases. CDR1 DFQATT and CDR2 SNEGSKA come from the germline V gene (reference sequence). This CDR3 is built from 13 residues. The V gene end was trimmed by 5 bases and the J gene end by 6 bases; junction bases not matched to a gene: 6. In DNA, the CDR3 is TGCAGTGCTCTTGGACAGGGCCGTCAGCCCCAGCATTTT. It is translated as CSALGQGRQPQHF.

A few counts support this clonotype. The CDR3 DNA sequence: TGTGCCAGCATGGGAGCATCAGGGGAAAAACTGTTTTTT. It yields the protein CASMGASGEKLFF. V and J are TRBV2 and TRBJ1-4, with TRBD1 as a possible D gene (5 bases). This CDR3 region has 13 residues. Trimming shortened V by 7 bases and J by 8 bases, and 14 bases separated the two germline ends. The germline V gene has CDR1 SNHLY and CDR2 FYNNEI.

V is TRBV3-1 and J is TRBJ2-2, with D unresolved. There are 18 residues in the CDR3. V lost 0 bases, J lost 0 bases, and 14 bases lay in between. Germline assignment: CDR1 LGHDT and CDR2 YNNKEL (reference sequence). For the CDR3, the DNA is TGTGCCAGCAGCCAAGAATCTAAAGGCGACCCGAACACCGGGGAGCTGTTTTTT. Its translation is CASSQESKGDPNTGELFF.

CDR3 protein: CASSRTGTTDSPLHF. The DNA of the CDR3 is TGCGCCAGCAGCAGGACAGGGACCACGGATTCACCCCTCCACTTT. J is TRBJ1-6 and V is TRBV5-1; 8 bases align to TRBD1. CDR3 length equals 15 residues. Trimming cost V 4 bases and J 8 bases; bases outside gene matches: 8. Germline CDR1 is SGHRS and CDR2 is YFSETQ. Full variable domain (rest looked up from reference TRBV5-1 and TRBJ1-6): KAGVTQTPRYLIKTRGQQVTLSCSPISGHRSVSWYQQTPGQGLQFLFEYFSETQRNKGNFPGRFSGRQFSNSRSEMNVSTLELGDSALYLCASSRTGTTDSPLHFGNGTRLTVT.

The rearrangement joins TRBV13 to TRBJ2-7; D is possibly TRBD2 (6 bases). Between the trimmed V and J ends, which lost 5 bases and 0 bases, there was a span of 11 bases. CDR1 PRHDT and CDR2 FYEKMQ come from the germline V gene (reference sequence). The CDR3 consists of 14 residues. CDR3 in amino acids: CASSPKGLSYEQYV. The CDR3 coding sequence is TGTGCCAGCAGCCCCAAGGGACTCTCCTACGAGCAGTACGTC.

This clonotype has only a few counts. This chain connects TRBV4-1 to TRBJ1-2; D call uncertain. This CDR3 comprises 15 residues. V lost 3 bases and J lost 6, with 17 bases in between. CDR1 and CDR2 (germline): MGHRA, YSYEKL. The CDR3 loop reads CASSHGGSRPNGYTF. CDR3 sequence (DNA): TGCGCCAGCAGCCATGGTGGCAGTCGACCGAATGGCTACACCTTC.

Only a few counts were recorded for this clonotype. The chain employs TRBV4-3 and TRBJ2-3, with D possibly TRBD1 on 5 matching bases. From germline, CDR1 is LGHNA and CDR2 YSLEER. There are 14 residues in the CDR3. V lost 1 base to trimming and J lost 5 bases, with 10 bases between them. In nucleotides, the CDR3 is TGCGCCAGCAGCCAAGTGCAGGGCAGAGATACGCAGTATTTT. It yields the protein CASSQVQGRDTQYF.

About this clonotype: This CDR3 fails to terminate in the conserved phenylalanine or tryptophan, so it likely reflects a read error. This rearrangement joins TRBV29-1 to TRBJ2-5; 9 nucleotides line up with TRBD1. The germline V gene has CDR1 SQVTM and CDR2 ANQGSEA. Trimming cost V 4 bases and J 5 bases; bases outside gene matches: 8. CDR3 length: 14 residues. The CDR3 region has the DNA TGCAGCGTTGTCCGGACAGGGGCCGGGGAGACCCAGTACTTG. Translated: CSVVRTGAGETQYL.

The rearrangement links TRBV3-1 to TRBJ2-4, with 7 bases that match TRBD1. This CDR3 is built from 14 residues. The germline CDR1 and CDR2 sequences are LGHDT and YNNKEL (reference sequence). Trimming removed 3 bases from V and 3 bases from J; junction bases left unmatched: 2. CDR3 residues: CASSQTGYKNIQYF. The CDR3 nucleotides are TGTGCCAGCAGCCAGACAGGGTACAAAAACATTCAGTACTTC.

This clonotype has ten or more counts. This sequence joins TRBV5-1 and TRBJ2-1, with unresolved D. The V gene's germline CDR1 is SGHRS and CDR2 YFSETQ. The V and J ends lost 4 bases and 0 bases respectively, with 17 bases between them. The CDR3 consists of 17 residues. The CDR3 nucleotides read TGCGCCAGCAGCCTAGATTACTTCAAGAGCTCCTACAATGAGCAGTTCTTC. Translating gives CASSLDYFKSSYNEQFF. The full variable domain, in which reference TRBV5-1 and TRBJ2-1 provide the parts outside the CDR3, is KAGVTQTPRYLIKTRGQQVTLSCSPISGHRSVSWYQQTPGQGLQFLFEYFSETQRNKGNFPGRFSGRQFSNSRSEMNVSTLELGDSALYLCASSLDYFKSSYNEQFFGPGTRLTVL.

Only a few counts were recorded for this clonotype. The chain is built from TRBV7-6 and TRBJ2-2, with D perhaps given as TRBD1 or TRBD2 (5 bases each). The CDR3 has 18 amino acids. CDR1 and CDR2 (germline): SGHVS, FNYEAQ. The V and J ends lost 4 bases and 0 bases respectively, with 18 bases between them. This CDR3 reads CASSWGIVWSSNTGELFF. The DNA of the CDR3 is TGTGCCAGCAGCTGGGGGATCGTCTGGTCTTCGAACACCGGGGAGCTGTTTTTT.

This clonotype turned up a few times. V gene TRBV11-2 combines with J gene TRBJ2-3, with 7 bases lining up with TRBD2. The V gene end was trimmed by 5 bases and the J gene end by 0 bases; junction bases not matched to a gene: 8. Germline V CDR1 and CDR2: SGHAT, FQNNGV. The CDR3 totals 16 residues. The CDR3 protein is CASSRQGGSSTDTQYF. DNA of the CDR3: TGTGCCAGCAGCCGCCAGGGAGGGTCTAGCACAGATACGCAGTATTTT.

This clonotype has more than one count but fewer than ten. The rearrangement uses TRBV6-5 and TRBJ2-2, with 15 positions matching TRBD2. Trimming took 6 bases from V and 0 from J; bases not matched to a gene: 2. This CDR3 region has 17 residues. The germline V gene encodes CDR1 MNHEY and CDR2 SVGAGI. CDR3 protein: CASSRTSGGANTGELFF. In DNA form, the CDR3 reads TGTGCCAGCAGCCGGACTAGCGGGGGGGCGAACACCGGGGAGCTGTTTTTT.

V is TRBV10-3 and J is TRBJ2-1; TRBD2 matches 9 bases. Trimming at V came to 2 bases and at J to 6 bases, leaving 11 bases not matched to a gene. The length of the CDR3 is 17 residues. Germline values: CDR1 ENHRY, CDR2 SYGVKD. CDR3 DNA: TGTGCCATCAGTGAGATTAGGGGACTAGCCGCGGGCAATGAGCAGTTCTTC. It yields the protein CAISEIRGLAAGNEQFF.

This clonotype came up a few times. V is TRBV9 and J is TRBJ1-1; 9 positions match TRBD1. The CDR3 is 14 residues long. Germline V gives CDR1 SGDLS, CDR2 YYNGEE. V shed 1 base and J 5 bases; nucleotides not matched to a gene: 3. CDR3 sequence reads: CASSVTGGWTEAFF. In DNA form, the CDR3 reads TGTGCCAGCAGCGTAACAGGGGGCTGGACTGAAGCTTTCTTT.

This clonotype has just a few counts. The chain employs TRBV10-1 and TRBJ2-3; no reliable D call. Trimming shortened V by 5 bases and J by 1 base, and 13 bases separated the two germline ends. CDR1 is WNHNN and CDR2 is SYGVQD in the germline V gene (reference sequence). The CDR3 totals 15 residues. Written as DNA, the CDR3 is TGCGCCAGCAGTAGAACAGCAGCCCGCACAGATACGCAGTATTTT. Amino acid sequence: CASSRTAARTDTQYF.

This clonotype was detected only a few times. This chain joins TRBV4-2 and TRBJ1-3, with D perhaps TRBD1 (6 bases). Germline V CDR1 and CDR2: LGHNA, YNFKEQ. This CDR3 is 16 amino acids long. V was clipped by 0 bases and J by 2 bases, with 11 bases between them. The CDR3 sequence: CASSQEGGGPGNTIYF. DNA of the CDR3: TGTGCCAGCAGCCAAGAGGGAGGGGGACCTGGAAACACCATATATTTT.

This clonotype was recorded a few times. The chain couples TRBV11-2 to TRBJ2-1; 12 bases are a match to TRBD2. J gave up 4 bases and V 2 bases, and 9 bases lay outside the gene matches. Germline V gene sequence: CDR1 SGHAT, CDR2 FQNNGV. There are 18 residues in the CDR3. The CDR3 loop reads CASSLMVTSGGIYNEQFF. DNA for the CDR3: TGTGCCAGCAGCTTAATGGTCACTAGCGGGGGGATATACAATGAGCAGTTCTTC. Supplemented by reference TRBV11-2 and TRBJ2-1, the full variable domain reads EAGVAQSPRYKIIEKRQSVAFWCNPISGHATLYWYQQILGQGPKLLIQFQNNGVVDDSQLPKDRFSAERLKGVDSTLKIQPAKLEDSAVYLCASSLMVTSGGIYNEQFFGPGTRLTVL.